The entry that follows covers one T cell receptor (beta chain) sequence. In the authors' methods: The assay estimated nucleated cells by amplifying reference gene primers. Generated by immunoSEQ multiplex PCR, the TCRdb table keeps only in-frame clones and is missing some. D and trimming were read from the DNA, whereas the V and J calls and clone size are those reported in that table. There are about 66,000 clones in the sample; approximately 89% occur only once, and less than 1.5% lies in the top ten. V lost 3 bases to trimming and J lost 7 bases; unmatched junction nucleotides: 8. This CDR3 is built from 14 residues. The germline gives CDR1 SGHVS, CDR2 FNYEAQ. The data stem from a study of blood T cell repertoires in COVID-19.

The source of this sequence is a man between 60 and 75 years old with acute or convalescent COVID-19. The V and J genes are TRBV7-6 and TRBJ2-7, with TRBD2 matching over 8 bases. Material for sequencing was peripheral blood. The DNA of the CDR3 is TGTGCCAGCAGCTTGGGCGGGGGGCTAAGGGAGCAGTACTTC. As protein: CASSLGGGLREQYF.